The entry below describes one TCR beta chain. This clone's antigen is unknown. No base qualities exist here, and no much larger clone lies one base off it. The library came from the immunoSEQ multiplex PCR assay. The table was pulled from immuneACCESS by TCRdb, which kept in-frame rearrangements only. Such tables lose some clones; where checked, under half of the loss comes from unresolved V genes, and the rest has no known cause. For this sample there are about 380,000 clones; roughly 94% appear just once. 0.02% of the sample is in the top ten clones. The data originate from a study of shared T cell receptors in the human thymus listed by TCRdb under 2021. Background for the entire study: The study investigated the way shared, self-reactive T-cell receptor alpha chains are produced in the human thymus.

The CDR3 numbers 13 residues from cysteine through phenylalanine. Only CDR3 DNA is held: 39 bases, read in frame from base 1. Relative to germline, V is 3 bases shorter and J is 2 bases shorter, with 7 bases between their ends. CDR1 and CDR2, per the germline V gene, are SGHAT and FQNNGV. The sequence derives from a human donor. Material for sequencing was thymocytes. The chain couples TRBV11-2 to TRBJ1-1; tentative D gene TRBD1, with 5 bases matching. Here the CDR3 is given as CASSFTGNTEAFF. The base sequence is TGTGCCAGCAGCTTTACAGGTAACACTGAAGCTTTCTTT.